The source of this T cell receptor beta chain is a study of T cell responses to AZD1222 COVID-19 vaccine. The length of the CDR3 is 16 residues. Germline V gene sequence: CDR1 ENHRY, CDR2 SYGVKD. Trimming removed 4 bases from V and 4 bases from J, with 18 bases in between. This clone was seen more than once but under ten times. Its antigen is not identified. Broader study findings: Donors in the cohort were predominantly white British and more often female, and clonal diversity was possibly underestimated.

TCRdb keeps only in-frame clones here, not all; method: immunoSEQ multiplex PCR. This sample has roughly 80,000 clones, with roughly 85% found just once. This sequence was found in an adult who received the AZD1222 COVID-19 vaccine. The specimen comprised peripheral blood, sampled 28 days after the second AZD1222 dose. This chain uses TRBV10-3 with TRBJ2-3; D might be TRBD2 (7 bases). The DNA for the CDR3 is TGTGCCATCAGTGGCTGGGCGGGGGACACACCAGATACGCAGTATTTT. As protein: CAISGWAGDTPDTQYF.